This paragraph covers one TCR beta chain sequence. CDR3 length: 17 residues. CDR1 is SGDLS and CDR2 is YYNGEE in the germline V gene. The V end lost 0 bases, the J end lost 8 bases, and 20 bases lay between the germline ends. This record comes from a study of blood T cell repertoires in COVID-19. Study context: Italy, Spain and the United States were the sources of the convalescent and acute COVID-19 samples. Sample material is recorded as cDNA or gDNA derived from T cells, B-cell-depleted T cells, or PBMCs.

Original data processing: Amplification of reference gene primers provided the estimated nucleated cell counts. Sequencing was performed with immunoSEQ multiplex PCR; in TCRdb, only in-frame clones are kept and a portion is missing. The V and J calls and clone size come from that table; D and trimming were worked out from the DNA. Of 55,000 to 75,000 clones listed, 85% to 90% are singletons. This receptor was obtained from a man aged 45-60 years with active COVID-19. The source material was peripheral blood. The genes are TRBV9 and TRBJ1-4; D gene unclear. The CDR3 nucleotides read TGTGCCAGCAGCGTAGACCCCGGATCTAGGTTTAGCGAAAAACTGTTTTTT. This gives the protein CASSVDPGSRFSEKLFF.